The 24 T cell receptor beta chains given below trace back to one sample, sequenced in a study of response to subunit inactivated influenza vaccine. Each CDR3 protein is one row after TCRdb ran MiXCR on the RT-PCR reads. Found here are about 570,000 distinct CDR3 sequences, about 11% of them singletons; the top ten hold approximately 11%. These data were also filed under a second study, of T cells expressing NK-cell markers. From that report: 5'RACE template switching with UMIs produced the TCR beta cDNA.

Sequencing was performed on PBMCs from blood, taken on the day of vaccination. These receptors all come from a man in his forties or fifties who received an inactivated influenza vaccine.

This clonotype was detected a few times. This rearrangement joins TRBV12-3 or TRBV12-4 to TRBJ1-1, with TRBD1 matching 8 bases. This CDR3 region has 16 residues. The V gene end was trimmed by 6 bases and the J gene end by 0 bases; junction bases not matched to a gene: 9. CDR3 nucleotide sequence: TGTGCCAGCAGCCGGCAGGGGGCTCTGGTGAACACTGAAGCTTTCTTT. Translation: CASSRQGALVNTEAFF.

Concerning this clonotype itself: A much larger clone differs by one base, so this may be a read error. The chain combines TRBV12-3 or TRBV12-4 with TRBJ2-5; D is ambiguous. The CDR3 is 16 amino acids. Trimming took 5 bases from V and 2 from J, leaving 18 bases between them. CDR3 in DNA: TGTGCCAGCAGTCCTCTCCGACATGCCTTTCAAGAGACCCAGTACTTC. It translates to CASSPLRHAFQETQYF.

The J gene is TRBJ2-7, the V gene TRBV20-1; no reliable D call. CDR1 is DFQATT and CDR2 is SNEGSKA in the germline V gene (reference sequence). V lost 0 bases, J lost 6 bases, and 12 bases lay in between. The CDR3 contains 13 residues. This CDR3 reads CSARDSNGCEQYF. CDR3 DNA: TGCAGTGCTAGAGATAGTAACGGGTGCGAGCAGTACTTC.

This clonotype showed up just a few times. The rearrangement joins TRBV7-2 to TRBJ2-7; 8 nucleotides line up with TRBD2. Per germline, CDR1 SGHTA and CDR2 FQGNSA. V trimming: 3 bases; J trimming: 1 base; junction bases outside the gene matches: 5. This CDR3 comprises 15 residues. The CDR3 nucleotides are TGTGCCAGCAGCTTCGGGACTAGAAGATCCTACGAGCAGTACTTC. Its translation: CASSFGTRRSYEQYF.

This clonotype has ten or more counts. The chain has TRBV4-2 and TRBJ2-1; 10 bases fit TRBD2. V lost 5 bases and J lost 3; bases outside the gene matches: 10. The CDR3 runs 17 residues. The germline CDR1 and CDR2 sequences are LGHNA and YNFKEQ. Written as DNA, the CDR3 is TGTGCCAGCAGCTACCCTCAAGCGGGGGGGTACTACAATGAGCAGTTCTTC. Protein: CASSYPQAGGYYNEQFF.

This chain uses TRBV19 with TRBJ2-1; 7 bases match TRBD1. The V and J ends lost 5 bases and 4 bases, in that order; junction bases with no gene match: 11. The CDR3 totals 16 residues. Germline V lookup: CDR1 LNHDA, CDR2 SQIVND (reference sequence). CDR3 DNA: TGTGCCAGTAGTGTTTCCGGGACAGCAATATACAATGAGCAGTTCTTC. It is translated as CASSVSGTAIYNEQFF.

The genes are TRBV27 and TRBJ1-6, with a possible D match to TRBD1 (5 bases). V lost 1 base and J 5 bases, leaving 12 bases between the germline ends. Germline values: CDR1 MNHEY, CDR2 SMNVEV (reference sequence). The CDR3 runs to 16 residues. The CDR3: CASSLFPDSDNSPLHF. CDR3 nucleotide sequence: TGTGCCAGCAGTTTATTCCCCGACAGTGATAATTCACCCCTCCACTTT.

The rearrangement links TRBV20-1 to TRBJ2-5, with a weak D call TRBD1 (5 bases). V was trimmed by 3 bases and J by 5 bases, leaving 13 bases between them. Germline assignment: CDR1 DFQATT and CDR2 SNEGSKA (reference sequence). The CDR3 spans 13 residues. This chain's CDR3 is CSARHDSGETQYF. In DNA form, the CDR3 reads TGCAGTGCTAGGCACGACTCAGGGGAGACCCAGTACTTC.

The chain joins TRBV7-2 to TRBJ2-1; 12 bases line up with TRBD2. The V gene's germline CDR1 is SGHTA and CDR2 FQGNSA. J lost 7 bases, V lost 5 bases, and 6 bases had no gene match. This CDR3 has 15 amino acids. The CDR3 reads CASSPLAGGINEQFF. The CDR3 DNA is TGTGCCAGCAGCCCACTAGCGGGAGGTATAAATGAGCAGTTCTTC.

The CDR3 bases are TGTGCCTGGAGAGACCGGGACGTCAATCTGGGCAAAAACATTCAGTACTTC. Translating it yields CAWRDRDVNLGKNIQYF. This chain joins TRBV30 and TRBJ2-4; perhaps D is TRBD1 or TRBD2 (5 bases each). CDR3 length equals 17 residues. Between the trimmed V and J ends, which lost 3 bases and 3 bases, there was a span of 21 bases. Germline lookup yields CDR1 GTSNPN and CDR2 SVGIG (reference sequence).

The gene calls are TRBV10-3 and TRBJ2-2; D gene ambiguous. Between the trimmed V and J ends, which lost 10 bases and 2 bases, there was a span of 17 bases. The CDR3 is made up of 15 amino acids. From germline, CDR1 is ENHRY and CDR2 SYGVKD. The CDR3: CATGPSSKNTGELFF. In DNA, the CDR3 is TGTGCCACCGGGCCTTCTTCTAAAAACACCGGGGAGCTGTTTTTT.

In this sample, this clonotype turned up a few times. The chain links TRBV12-3 or TRBV12-4 to TRBJ2-3, with 10 bases aligning to TRBD2. V dropped 1 base and J dropped 10; count of bases not matched to a gene: 5. CDR3 size: 14 residues. CDR3 DNA sequence: TGTGCCAGCAGTTTAGATCTAGCGGGAGTGGCGCAGTATTTT. It yields the protein CASSLDLAGVAQYF.

This chain uses TRBV6-1 with TRBJ2-3; 11 nucleotides match TRBD2. The CDR3 sequence is 15 residues long. The germline gives CDR1 MNHNS, CDR2 SASEGT. J gave up 6 bases and V 8 bases, and 10 bases lay outside the gene matches. CDR3 sequence (DNA): TGTGCCAGCTATAGATCCGGGACTAGCGGTGATACGCAGTATTTT. Its protein is CASYRSGTSGDTQYF.

This clonotype has a count of ten or more. The genes are TRBV5-1 and TRBJ2-7; TRBD1 matches at 7 bases. CDR3 length equals 15 residues. Trimming at V came to 4 bases and at J to 3 bases, leaving 10 bases not matched to a gene. From germline, CDR1 is SGHRS and CDR2 YFSETQ. The CDR3 is CASSKGQRDFYEQYF. CDR3 nucleotides: TGCGCCAGCAGCAAGGGACAGCGCGATTTCTACGAGCAGTACTTC.

This clonotype was seen only a few times. The V call is TRBV12-3 or TRBV12-4, the J call TRBJ1-6; D remains unclear. The ends were cut back, 2 bases at V and 7 bases at J, with 9 bases in the middle. The CDR3 sequence is 14 residues long. The chain's CDR3 is CASSLRSENSPLHF. The DNA for the CDR3 is TGTGCCAGCAGTTTACGTTCTGAGAATTCACCCCTCCACTTT.

In regard to this clonotype: A much larger clone differs from this one at a single base, so this may be a read error. The final CDR3 position lacks the conserved phenylalanine or tryptophan, pointing to a likely read error. The chain uses TRBV5-1 and TRBJ2-3; 8 bases align to TRBD1. The J segment lost 4 bases and the V segment lost 1 base, leaving 2 bases of the junction unmatched. Germline V gene data show CDR1 as SGHRS and CDR2 as YFSETQ. The CDR3 is 14 residues long. This CDR3 is CASSLRTGPDTQYI. CDR3 in DNA: TGCGCCAGCAGCTTGAGGACAGGGCCAGATACGCAGTATATT.

This chain joins TRBV20-1 and TRBJ2-5; 10 nucleotides line up with TRBD2. This CDR3 is built from 14 residues. The trim removed 6 bases at V and 5 bases at J, leaving 9 bases unmatched. Per the germline V gene, CDR1 is DFQATT and CDR2 is SNEGSKA (reference sequence). The CDR3 protein is CSATLPGLAETQYF. CDR3 coding DNA: TGCAGTGCCACCTTACCGGGACTAGCGGAGACCCAGTACTTC.

This clonotype appeared a few times. Here the CDR3 reads CASTNGRGYTDTQYF. CDR3 nucleotides: TGCGCCAGCACCAACGGTCGGGGGTACACAGATACGCAGTATTTT. The rearrangement uses TRBV5-1 and TRBJ2-3; tentative D call: TRBD2 (6 bases). This CDR3 comprises 15 residues. Trimming removed 6 bases from V and 2 bases from J, with 16 bases in between. Germline V CDR1 and CDR2: SGHRS, YFSETQ.

The chain employs TRBV30 and TRBJ2-6; no definite D call. Trimming cost V 3 bases and J 2 bases, with 8 bases left between them. Germline lookup yields CDR1 GTSNPN and CDR2 SVGIG (reference sequence). CDR3 length: 14 amino acids. The CDR3 reads CAWSTEPGANVLTF. CDR3 DNA sequence: TGTGCCTGGAGCACAGAGCCTGGGGCCAACGTCCTGACTTTC.

The chain couples TRBV14 to TRBJ2-7; the match to TRBD1 covers 8 bases. Germline CDR1 and CDR2: SGHDN and FVKESK. The CDR3 loop spans 15 amino acids. V lost 3 bases, J lost 4 bases, and 8 bases stayed unmatched. The CDR3 nucleotides read TGTGCCAGCAGCCACCTATACAGGGGGAAATACGAGCAGTACTTC. It specifies CASSHLYRGKYEQYF. Full variable domain (missing parts from reference TRBV14 and TRBJ2-7): EAGVTQFPSHSVIEKGQTVTLRCDPISGHDNLYWYRRVMGKEIKFLLHFVKESKQDESGMPNNRFLAERTGGTYSTLKVQPAELEDSGVYFCASSHLYRGKYEQYFGPGTRLTVT.

This clonotype occurred a few times. V gene TRBV24-1 combines with J gene TRBJ2-1, with D tentatively TRBD2 (6 bases). CDR1 KGHDR and CDR2 SFDVKD come from the germline V gene. The V end lost 1 base, the J end lost 9 bases, and 18 bases lay between the germline ends. CDR3 size: 16 residues. The CDR3 DNA is TGTGCCACCAGTGATTTTAAAGGGACTCCCATCGGTGAGCAGTTCTTC. Translating gives CATSDFKGTPIGEQFF.

This clonotype turned up a few times. The V and J genes are TRBV4-3 and TRBJ2-6; tentative D call: TRBD1 (7 bases). The CDR3 spans 19 residues. Trimming shortened V by 4 bases and J by 0 bases, and 19 bases separated the two germline ends. Germline CDR1 is LGHNA and CDR2 is YSLEER. The CDR3 DNA follows: TGCGCCAGCAGCCGATCAGGGGGGACGGTCGTCTCTGGGGCCAACGTCCTGACTTTC. This encodes CASSRSGGTVVSGANVLTF.

This clonotype has more than one count but fewer than ten. This chain links TRBV20-1 with TRBJ2-3; 14 nucleotides match TRBD2. The CDR3 runs 16 residues. CDR1 is DFQATT and CDR2 is SNEGSKA in the germline V gene (reference sequence). Germline trimming cut 3 bases from V and 2 bases from J; bases unmatched to any gene: 4. The CDR3 is CSASRTSGRTTDTQYF. DNA of the CDR3: TGCAGTGCTAGCCGGACTAGCGGGAGGACCACAGATACGCAGTATTTT.

CDR3 coding DNA: TGCGCCAGCAGCGCTTCAATGATTCTAACACACACAGATACGCAGTATTTT. Residues: CASSASMILTHTDTQYF. The chain uses TRBV4-1 and TRBJ2-3; D remains ambiguous. CDR3 length equals 17 residues. The germline V gene encodes CDR1 MGHRA and CDR2 YSYEKL. V was cut by 5 bases and J by 2 bases, with 20 bases left in between.